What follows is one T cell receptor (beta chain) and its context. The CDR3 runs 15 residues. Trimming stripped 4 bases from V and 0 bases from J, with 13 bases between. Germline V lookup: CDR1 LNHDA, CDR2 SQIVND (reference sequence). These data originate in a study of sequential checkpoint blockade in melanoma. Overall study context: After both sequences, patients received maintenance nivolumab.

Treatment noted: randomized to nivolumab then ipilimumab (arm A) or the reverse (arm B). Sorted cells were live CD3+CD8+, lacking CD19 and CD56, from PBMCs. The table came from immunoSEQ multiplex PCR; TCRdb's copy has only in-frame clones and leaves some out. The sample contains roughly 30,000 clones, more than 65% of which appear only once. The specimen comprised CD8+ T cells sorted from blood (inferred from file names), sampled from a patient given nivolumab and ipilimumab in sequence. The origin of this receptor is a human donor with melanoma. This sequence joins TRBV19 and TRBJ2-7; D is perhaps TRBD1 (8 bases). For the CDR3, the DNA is TGTGCCAGTAGTAACAGGGGGGGCAGCTCCTACGAGCAGTACTTC. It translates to CASSNRGGSSYEQYF.